The clone carrying this TCR beta chain appeared a few times. The PCR was carried out with 60 Vbeta primers and 13 Jbeta primers. Assay: immunoSEQ multiplex PCR; the TCRdb copy retains only in-frame clones and omits some. The data show some 130,000 clones, with 80% to 85% seen just once and approximately 0.97% held by the top ten. The data are from a study of cytomegalovirus exposure and HLA in healthy donors. There are 14 residues in the CDR3. Germline V CDR1 and CDR2: SEHNR, FQNEAQ (reference sequence). V lost 5 bases, J lost 6 bases, and 9 bases stayed unmatched. This receptor was identified in a human donor in good health. The sequenced sample was PBMCs. J is TRBJ1-2 and V is TRBV7-9; 7 bases match TRBD1. CDR3 amino acids: CASSPSTGYDGYTF. For the CDR3, the DNA is TGTGCCAGCAGCCCATCGACAGGGTATGATGGCTACACCTTC.